The following is a T cell receptor beta chain sequence with its context. Original processing methods: Estimation of nucleated cell counts relied on the amplification of reference gene primers. Some clones are missing from TCRdb's copy, which holds only in-frame ones; the method was immunoSEQ multiplex PCR. D and trimming were read from the DNA, whereas the V and J calls and clone size are those reported in that table. The repertoire holds over 150,000 clones, with 80% to 85% as singletons. This sample is part of a study of blood T cell repertoires in COVID-19. Study-level background: Sites in the United States, Italy and Spain provided acute and convalescent COVID-19 samples. T cells, B-cell-depleted T cells, or PBMCs supplied cDNA or gDNA.

V shed 5 bases and J 0 bases; nucleotides not matched to a gene: 6. Germline values: CDR1 MNHEY, CDR2 SVGAGI. The length of the CDR3 is 15 residues. The chain is built from TRBV6-5 and TRBJ2-7; TRBD1 matches 8 bases. The sequenced material came from peripheral blood. This clonotype was sampled from a woman aged 60 to 75 with acute or convalescent COVID-19. The CDR3 DNA sequence: TGTGCCAGCAGTAGGGGACAGGCGAACTCCTACGAGCAGTACTTC. It is translated as CASSRGQANSYEQYF.